A single sample is the source of the 30 T cell receptor delta chains below, sequenced in a study of γδ T cells in repeated Plasmodium falciparum infection listed by TCRdb under 2021. The library was generated by multiplex PCR. Reads for this sample came from an Illumina MiSeq. With CATT, TCRdb called clones again from the public reads; duplicate DNA rows were later joined. Present in this sample are tens of thousands of delta-chain clones, around 1.7% of which were seen just once. Approximately 15% of the sample is taken by the ten largest. For bulk TCR repertoire analysis, Vgamma9/Vdelta2+ and Vdelta2-negative gammadelta T cell populations were flow-sorted out of peripheral blood mononuclear cells. The sample comprised gamma-delta T cells from blood. The source of these receptors is a pool of human donors (malaria-infected and uninfected, not separated).

The chain uses TRDV1 and TRDJ1; 7 nucleotides align to TRDD3. The J gene was not available in TCRdb and was assigned here by matching the DNA to germline segments. V was clipped by 2 bases and J by 0 bases; unmatched bases: 18. There are 20 residues in the CDR3. Germline V gives CDR1 TSWWSYY, CDR2 QGS. Here the CDR3 DNA reads TGTGCTCTTGGGGAAAAATGGCCGTACTGGGGCCAGGGGCACACCGATAAACTCATCTTT. Encoded protein: CALGEKWPYWGQGHTDKLIF.

This clone has a handful of counts. TCRdb's protein for this DNA is that of a much larger clone and differs from the translation at residue 10, likely a read error; the protein shown is the DNA translation. The chain has TRDV1 and TRDJ1; no clear D gene. Germline V gene data show CDR1 as TSWWSYY and CDR2 as QGS. This CDR3 contains 20 residues. Deletions cut 2 bases from V and 0 bases from J, with 25 bases between. The CDR3 spells CALGERQTPRVLLHTDKLIF. The DNA of the CDR3 is TGTGCTCTTGGGGAAAGACAAACCCCAAGAGTACTTCTCCACACCGATAAACTCATCTTT.

A few counts support this clone. A far larger clone is a single base away, which makes a read error likely. At the DNA level, this CDR3 is encoded by other sequences in the same sample as well. This chain connects TRDV1 to TRDJ1, with 8 bases lining up with TRDD3. TCRdb gives no J gene; it was assigned here by matching the DNA to germline. This CDR3 is 16 amino acids long. From germline, CDR1 is TSWWSYY and CDR2 QGS. The CDR3 bases are TGTGCTCTAGGGGAACTGAGGGATACGGGTACCGATAAACTCATCTTT. Its translation: CALGELRDTGTDKLIF.

This clone was detected many times. TCRdb assigns this DNA the protein of a much larger clone, which departs from its translation at residue 8; this likely reflects a read error, and the protein shown comes from translating the DNA. V and J are TRDV2 and TRDJ1, with TRDD3 matching over 7 bases. Unmatched junction bases numbered 13, after V lost 5 bases and J lost 2 bases. Germline loops: CDR1 GEAIGNYY, CDR2 EKD. The CDR3 covers 16 residues. As DNA, the CDR3 is TGTGCCTGTGGCCCGGGGATATGCGTGGTTACCGATAAACTCATCTTT. Residues: CACGPGICVVTDKLIF.

Many counts were recorded for this clone. A read error likely explains why the TCRdb protein, taken from a much larger clone, differs from this DNA's translation at residue 8; the protein shown is translated from the DNA. The chain combines TRDV1 with TRDJ1; the D is unclear. The length of the CDR3 is 11 residues. Germline lookup yields CDR1 TSWWSYY and CDR2 QGS. Trimming took off 2 bases at V and 9 bases at J, with 7 bases between the two ends. In DNA, the CDR3 is TGTGCTCTTGGGGAAAATCGTGAACTCATCTTT. Amino acid sequence: CALGENRELIF.

Concerning this clone itself: For this DNA, TCRdb reports the protein of a much larger clone, which diverges at residue 15, most likely from a read error; the protein presented here is translated directly from the DNA. V usage is TRAV38-2/DV8 and J usage is TRDJ1; 10 bases map to TRDD3. The trim removed 5 bases at V and 0 bases at J, leaving 31 bases unmatched. The germline V gene has CDR1 TSESDYY and CDR2 QEAYKQQN. The CDR3 totals 24 residues. CDR3 residues: CAYRSPEVPMHWGIGGEDTDKLIF. Written as DNA, the CDR3 is TGTGCTTATAGAAGCCCGGAGGTTCCTATGCACTGGGGGATTGGGGGTGAGGACACCGATAAACTCATCTTT.

Comments on this clone: A much larger clone is a single base away; this may be a read error. The chain couples TRDV1 to TRDJ1, with 8 bases matching TRDD2. TCRdb lists no J gene, so it was determined here by aligning the DNA to germline. The length of the CDR3 is 22 residues. The V gene's germline CDR1 is TSWWSYY and CDR2 QGS. CDR3 DNA sequence: TGCGCTCTTGGGGACGCCTTCCTAGCGTACGATCCCCCATTGACGTACACCGATAAACTCATCTTT. Protein product: CALGDAFLAYDPPLTYTDKLIF.

This clone was seen at least ten times. TCRdb assigns this DNA the protein of a much larger clone, which departs from its translation at residue 5; this likely reflects a read error, and the protein shown comes from translating the DNA. The rearrangement links TRDV3 to TRDJ1; 8 bases align to TRDD3. Germline assignment: CDR1 TVYSNPD and CDR2 GDNSRS (reference sequence). After removal of 0 bases from V and 7 bases from J, the junction contained 7 bases not matched to a gene. The CDR3 has 13 amino acids. CDR3 in DNA: TGTGCCTTTAGGTCGGGGATACAGTCTAAACTCATCTTT. Protein: CAFRSGIQSKLIF.

Worth noting for this clone: The protein held in TCRdb is that of a much larger clone and does not match this DNA's translation at residue 17, likely because of a read error; the protein shown is translated from the DNA. CDR3 bases: TGTGCTCTTGGGGACCCTCGCTACTGGGGGATAAGAAGGTTAGGGTTGGCAGCACAACTCTTCTTT. Translation: CALGDPRYWGIRRLGLAAQLFF. The chain uses TRDV1 and TRDJ2, with 11 bases lining up with TRDD3. TCRdb records no J gene; here it was assigned by comparing the DNA to germline. V lost 3 bases to trimming and J lost 6 bases; unmatched junction nucleotides: 24. This CDR3 has 22 amino acids. Germline assignment: CDR1 TSWWSYY and CDR2 QGS.

Of note for this clone: The TCRdb protein comes from a much larger clone and disagrees with this DNA's translation at residue 15, likely due to a read error; the protein given here is derived from the DNA. The chain uses TRDV3 and TRDJ1; 8 positions agree with TRDD3. The CDR3 loop spans 21 amino acids. V lost 3 bases to trimming and J lost 1 base; unmatched junction nucleotides: 28. Germline CDR1 and CDR2: TVYSNPD and GDNSRS (reference sequence). The CDR3 region has the DNA TGTGCCTTCTATCTTAACCGACACCCCGTACTGGGGGCTAAGTGCACCGATAAACTCATCTTT. Amino acid sequence: CAFYLNRHPVLGAKCTDKLIF.

This clone has more than one count but fewer than ten. This DNA translates differently at residue 12 from the TCRdb protein, which is that of a much larger clone; a read error is likely, and the protein shown is the DNA's own translation. CDR3 loop: CACDVRRVPELTF. The CDR3 DNA is TGTGCCTGTGACGTCCGACGGGTCCCCGAACTCACCTTT. For the V gene the call is TRDV2; the J gene has no call. The V gene's germline CDR1 is GEAIGNYY and CDR2 EKD. The CDR3 spans 13 residues.

This clone was counted a few times. The TCRdb record carries a much larger clone's protein, which differs from this DNA's translation at residue 10; a read error is the likely cause, and the protein listed here is the DNA translation. The chain has TRDV1 and TRDJ1, with a possible D match to TRDD3 (6 bases). This CDR3 has 17 residues. The V gene's germline CDR1 is TSWWSYY and CDR2 QGS. V lost 2 bases to trimming and J lost 3 bases, with 19 bases between them. CDR3 coding DNA: TGTGCTCTTGGGGAAGCTGTGTACTGGGAGATGGCCGATAAACTCATCTTT. This sequence encodes CALGEAVYWEMADKLIF.

This clone came up a few times. TCRdb assigns this DNA the protein of a much larger clone, which departs from its translation at residue 16; this likely reflects a read error, and the protein shown comes from translating the DNA. The chain is built from TRDV1 and TRDJ1; TRDD3 is a possible D gene (5 bases). The J gene comes from matching the DNA to germline here; TCRdb lacks it. The CDR3 sequence is 24 residues long. V lost 0 bases and J 0 bases, leaving 35 bases between the germline ends. The germline V gene encodes CDR1 TSWWSYY and CDR2 QGS. CDR3 protein: CALGELLEFVSGWSGRSYTDKLIF. CDR3 sequence (DNA): TGTGCTCTTGGGGAACTATTGGAGTTTGTGTCCGGGTGGTCTGGGAGATCCTACACCGATAAACTCATCTTT.

For this clone: The protein held in TCRdb is that of a much larger clone and does not match this DNA's translation at residue 15, likely because of a read error; the protein shown is translated from the DNA. The chain combines TRDV1 with TRDJ1; a possible D gene is TRDD3 (6 bases). V lost 3 bases and J 4 bases, leaving 33 bases between the germline ends. Germline V CDR1 and CDR2: TSWWSYY, QGS. The CDR3 covers 21 residues. CDR3 in DNA: TGTGCTCTTGGGGAGGGAACCCTTCGCCCTGCTAGGTGGGGGGTAAGCGATAAACTCATCTTT. It yields the protein CALGEGTLRPARWGVSDKLIF.

This clone was observed many times. A read error likely explains why the TCRdb protein, taken from a much larger clone, differs from this DNA's translation at residue 19; the protein shown is translated from the DNA. Within the sample, other DNA sequences also encode this same CDR3. This chain links TRDV1 with TRDJ1; possible D gene TRDD2, 6 bases. This CDR3 has 23 amino acids. The germline V gene encodes CDR1 TSWWSYY and CDR2 QGS. In nucleotides, the CDR3 is TGTGCTCTTGGGGAACTAGGATTCTTCCTGCCCAGGTCTCGGGGACGATACACCGGTAAACTCATCTTT. Protein: CALGELGFFLPRSRGRYTGKLIF.

Many counts were recorded for this clone. A far larger clone is one nucleotide away, so this likely arose from a read error. The same CDR3 arises from other DNA sequences in this sample as well. This rearrangement joins TRDV3 to TRDJ1; the D gene is possibly TRDD3 (6 bases). Looked up from germline, CDR1 is TVYSNPD and CDR2 is GDNSRS (reference sequence). The V end was cut by 2 bases, the J end by 2 bases, with 39 bases between. This CDR3 region has 22 residues. CDR3 sequence (DNA): TGTGCCTTTCGTGAAGGGCGCTTCTCCCCCTTCTGGGGTCCAGGGAGAACCGATAAACTCATCTTT. It is translated as CAFREGRFSPFWGPGRTDKLIF.

The sample holds many counts of this clone. One base separates it from a far larger clone, so it is likely a read error. The same CDR3 is also encoded by other DNA sequences in this sample. The V call is TRDV1, the J call TRDJ1, with 13 bases lining up with TRDD3. V shed 2 bases, J shed 3 bases, and the junction held 9 bases outside the gene matches. This CDR3 contains 18 residues. Per the germline V gene, CDR1 is TSWWSYY and CDR2 is QGS. The CDR3 loop reads CALGEVPVLGDTPDKLIF. CDR3 nucleotides: TGTGCTCTTGGGGAAGTGCCCGTACTGGGGGATACGCCCGATAAACTCATCTTT.

This clone was counted a few times. The mismatch at residue 3 between this DNA's translation and the TCRdb protein of a much larger clone likely reflects a read error; the protein shown is translated from the DNA. The V and J genes are TRDV2 and TRDJ1; 9 bases align to TRDD3. The CDR3 has 18 amino acids. CDR1 and CDR2 from the germline V gene are GEAIGNYY and EKD. CDR3 DNA sequence: TGTGCCCGTGACACGGGCGACTGGGGGACCCGGGGCACCGATAAACTCATCTTT. It codes for CARDTGDWGTRGTDKLIF.

This clone showed up just a few times. This sequence is one base from a far larger clone and is likely a read error. The sample contains more than one DNA sequence encoding this CDR3. V and J are TRDV1 and TRDJ1; TRDD3 matches at 13 bases. Because TCRdb records no J gene, it was assigned here through a match of the DNA to germline. The CDR3 has 21 amino acids. Germline-derived CDR1 and CDR2 are TSWWSYY and QGS. Here the CDR3 reads CALGEVRGKLGDTPGTDKLIF. For the CDR3, the DNA is TGTGCTCTTGGGGAGGTTAGGGGTAAACTGGGGGATACGCCGGGGACCGACAAACTCATCTTT.

This clone was counted between two and nine times. V is TRDV1 and J is TRDJ1; 10 bases fit TRDD3. Since TCRdb gives no J gene, matching the DNA to germline was used here to assign it. Losses at the gene ends were 3 bases for V and 6 bases for J; bases not matched to a gene: 28. Looked up from germline, CDR1 is TSWWSYY and CDR2 is QGS. The CDR3 is 22 residues long. DNA of the CDR3: TGTGCTCTTGGGGAGCTCTTACTCTACCAGTACTGGGGGATCTCACCAATAAATAAACTCATCTTT. This encodes CALGELLLYQYWGISPINKLIF.

This clone showed up many times. TCRdb's listed protein matches a much larger clone and diverges from this DNA's translation at residue 10, likely through a read error; the protein shown comes from the DNA. The chain links TRDV2 to TRDJ1; 11 bases align to TRDD3. TCRdb is silent on the J gene; assignment here came from matching the DNA to germline. The germline V gene encodes CDR1 GEAIGNYY and CDR2 EKD. The CDR3 is 14 residues long. Here the CDR3 DNA reads TGTGCCTGTGACCCTGGGGGATACACCAATAAACTCATCTTT. Its translation is CACDPGGYTNKLIF.

This clone was seen only once. The chain joins TRDV3 to TRDJ1; 10 bases agree with TRDD3. TCRdb supplies no J gene; here it was assigned by aligning the nucleotide sequence to germline. CDR1 and CDR2 from the germline V gene are TVYSNPD and GDNSRS (reference sequence). V lost 3 bases to trimming and J lost 0 bases; unmatched junction nucleotides: 7. CDR3 size: 15 residues. CDR3 region: CAFPHWGMYTDKLIF. The CDR3 nucleotides read TGTGCCTTCCCTCACTGGGGGATGTACACCGATAAACTCATCTTT.

This clone was detected a few times. This probably arose from a read error, given a far larger clone one base away. Additional DNA sequences in this sample encode the identical CDR3. The chain uses TRDV2 and TRDJ3; 13 nucleotides match TRDD3. TCRdb records no J gene; here it was assigned by comparing the DNA to germline. Germline CDR1 and CDR2: GEAIGNYY and EKD. The CDR3 consists of 21 residues. V was pared by 3 bases and J by 4 bases, with 14 bases of the junction left unmatched. CDR3: CACDSPGTGGYAGWDTRQMFF. For the CDR3, the DNA is TGTGCCTGTGACTCCCCGGGAACTGGGGGATACGCAGGATGGGACACCCGACAGATGTTTTTC.

Worth noting for this clone: A far larger clone is one base from this, pointing to a likely read error. The sample carries other DNA sequences with the same CDR3. The chain has TRAV38-2/DV8 and TRDJ1; D is unresolved. The CDR3 length is 25 residues. Germline CDR1 reads TSESDYY; CDR2 reads QEAYKQQN. V was pared by 0 bases and J by 6 bases, with 45 bases between. The CDR3 loop is CAYRSAFHVSSSPPYSEFPPHKLIF. The CDR3 DNA reads as TGTGCTTATAGGAGCGCGTTCCACGTGAGCTCCTCCCCACCGTACTCTGAGTTCCCTCCGCATAAACTCATCTTT.

Notes on this clone: TCRdb's protein for this DNA is that of a much larger clone and differs from the translation at residue 16, likely a read error; the protein shown is the DNA translation. The chain employs TRDV1 and TRDJ1; D tentatively reads TRDD2 or TRDD3 (9 bases each). TCRdb supplies no J gene; here it was assigned by aligning the nucleotide sequence to germline. From germline, CDR1 is TSWWSYY and CDR2 QGS. The CDR3 is made up of 23 amino acids. The CDR3 DNA is TGTGCCTTCCATACCTCCTTCCTACGGGTACTGGGGGACCAGCTGGAGGACACCGATAAACTCATCTTT. As protein: CAFHTSFLRVLGDQLEDTDKLIF.

The sample holds a few counts of this clone. This DNA's translation differs at residue 11 from TCRdb's protein, which comes from a much larger clone; a read error is likely, and the protein shown is translated from the DNA. DNA of the CDR3: TGTGCCTGTGACACCGTTACGGCTGGGGGACATGGAACCGATAAACTCATCTTT. It codes for CACDTVTAGGHGTDKLIF. The chain employs TRDV2 and TRDJ1, with TRDD3 matching over 8 bases. TCRdb gives no J gene; it was assigned here by matching the DNA to germline. CDR1 and CDR2 (germline): GEAIGNYY, EKD. V gave up 0 bases and J gave up 2 bases; unmatched junction bases: 13. This CDR3 is built from 18 residues.

This clone has at least ten counts. This sample includes further DNA sequences coding for the same CDR3. CDR3: CALGETLLFLTGGYRPDKLIF. In nucleotides, the CDR3 is TGTGCTCTTGGGGAAACCCTACTGTTCCTAACTGGGGGATATCGACCCGATAAACTCATCTTT. V usage is TRDV1 and J usage is TRDJ1; 11 nucleotides agree with TRDD3. Per germline, CDR1 TSWWSYY and CDR2 QGS. V was pared by 2 bases and J by 3 bases, with 20 bases of the junction left unmatched. CDR3 length: 21 amino acids.

This clone has more than one count but fewer than ten. TCRdb has a much larger clone's protein, which differs at residue 16 from the translation of this DNA, likely because of a read error; what is shown is the protein translated from the DNA. The V call is TRDV1, the J call TRDJ1; 9 positions match TRDD3. Trimming took 0 bases from V and 4 from J; bases not matched to a gene: 30. From germline, CDR1 is TSWWSYY and CDR2 QGS. This CDR3 contains 24 residues. CDR3 DNA: TGTGCTCTTGGGGAACTCCGCTTGCCTTCCCTAATTACTGGGGGACACGGACTCCACGATAAACTCATCTTT. Its translation is CALGELRLPSLITGGHGLHDKLIF.

This clone was seen many times. The likely explanation is a read error, given a far larger clone one base away. Within the sample, other DNA sequences also encode this same CDR3. The chain is built from TRDV1 and TRDJ1; 7 nucleotides line up with TRDD3. The J gene was not available in TCRdb and was assigned here by matching the DNA to germline segments. This CDR3 region has 20 residues. J was trimmed by 4 bases and V by 3 bases; bases with no gene match: 23. Germline assignment: CDR1 TSWWSYY and CDR2 QGS. DNA for the CDR3: TGTGCTCTTGGGGAGTACAGGATGGGGGACGAAGTAACACCCTTCGATAAACTCATCTTT. It codes for CALGEYRMGDEVTPFDKLIF.

Ten or more counts support this clone. The chain has TRDV1 and TRDJ1; no reliable D call. Germline lookup yields CDR1 TSWWSYY and CDR2 QGS. The CDR3 runs to 14 residues. Trimming took off 0 bases at V and 2 bases at J, with 7 bases between the two ends. The CDR3 DNA reads TGTGCTCTTGGGGAACTCCTCGTGACCGATAAACTCATCTTT. Translating gives CALGELLVTDKLIF.